These 19 T cell receptor beta chains were all obtained from the same sample, sequenced in a study of shared clonotypes between healthy human individuals. TCRdb keeps only in-frame clones here, not all; method: immunoSEQ multiplex PCR. This sample has approximately 720,000 clones; 90% to 95% occur once, and the top ten carry approximately 22%. Naive CD8 cells lacked CD45RO and underwent positive selection for CCR7, leaving out terminally differentiated effector memory CD45RA+ cells. Sequences were obtained from naive CD8+ T cells sorted from blood. These TCRs come from a man aged 25-45 years in good health.

This chain connects TRBV2 to TRBJ2-1, with 9 bases identical to TRBD1. This CDR3 region has 14 residues. V dropped 10 bases and J dropped 3; count of bases not matched to a gene: 7. Germline CDR1 reads SNHLY; CDR2 reads FYNNEI. The CDR3 loop reads CATIEDRGYNEQFF. The DNA of the CDR3 is TGTGCCACAATTGAGGACAGGGGCTACAATGAGCAGTTCTTC.

The chain couples TRBV29-1 to TRBJ1-1, with 8 bases lining up with TRBD1. This CDR3 contains 14 residues. CDR1 is SQVTM, CDR2 ANQGSEA, per germline. The V segment lost 1 base and the J segment 2 bases; nucleotides outside the gene matches: 3. This CDR3 is CSVEAGQGNTEAFF. The CDR3 region has the DNA TGCAGCGTTGAAGCCGGACAGGGTAACACTGAAGCTTTCTTT.

This sequence joins TRBV27 and TRBJ1-2, with 9 bases lining up with TRBD1. The germline V gene has CDR1 MNHEY and CDR2 SMNVEV (reference sequence). The CDR3 runs to 15 residues. After removal of 4 bases from V and 2 bases from J, the junction contained 5 bases not matched to a gene. CDR3 in amino acids: CASSSTGTGNYGYTF. DNA for the CDR3: TGTGCCAGCAGTTCTACCGGGACAGGGAACTATGGCTACACCTTC.

This rearrangement joins TRBV29-1 to TRBJ2-7, with 11 nucleotides matching TRBD1. Germline-derived CDR1 and CDR2 are SQVTM and ANQGSEA. The CDR3 totals 14 residues. The ends lost 3 bases at V and 6 bases at J; junction bases unmatched: 7. The CDR3 reads CSVEPGQGVGEQYF. The CDR3 nucleotides read TGCAGCGTTGAGCCGGGACAGGGGGTTGGCGAGCAGTACTTC.

This sequence joins TRBV13 and TRBJ2-1; 9 nucleotides line up with TRBD2. In germline, CDR1 is PRHDT, CDR2 FYEKMQ (reference sequence). Losses at the gene ends were 5 bases for V and 7 bases for J; bases not matched to a gene: 9. The CDR3 is made up of 15 amino acids. CDR3 region: CASSDAGGPGNEQFF. The CDR3 nucleotides are TGTGCCAGCAGCGACGCGGGAGGGCCAGGAAATGAGCAGTTCTTC.

This chain connects TRBV12-5 to TRBJ1-1; D is possibly TRBD1 (5 bases). CDR3 size: 18 residues. Germline V lookup: CDR1 LGHNT, CDR2 FRNRAP. Trimming cost V 8 bases and J 5 bases, with 30 bases left between them. DNA of the CDR3: TGTGCTAGTTCTCAAATCGGGACCCTCGAGCCGAGCGAAACTGAAGCTTTCTTT. Its translation is CASSQIGTLEPSETEAFF.

The chain is built from TRBV19 and TRBJ2-1, with D possibly being TRBD2 (6 bases). Trimming cost V 3 bases and J 0 bases, with 12 bases left between them. Germline CDR1 and CDR2: LNHDA and SQIVND (reference sequence). The CDR3 totals 16 residues. The CDR3 region is CASSILAGPSYNEQFF. The CDR3 coding sequence is TGTGCCAGTAGTATTCTTGCGGGGCCCTCCTACAATGAGCAGTTCTTC.

This chain joins TRBV2 and TRBJ2-7, with D hard to call. In germline, CDR1 is SNHLY, CDR2 FYNNEI. The CDR3 runs to 12 residues. Trimming left V 9 bases short and J 5 bases short, with 14 bases between. CDR3 DNA sequence: TGTGCCAGGGGCGGTGGGTTGCACGAGCAGTACTTC. This gives the protein CARGGGLHEQYF.

The rearrangement uses TRBV27 and TRBJ1-1; D uncertain. Germline V lookup: CDR1 MNHEY, CDR2 SMNVEV (reference sequence). V was pared by 9 bases and J by 3 bases, with 17 bases between. This CDR3 is 14 amino acids long. CDR3 DNA sequence: TGTGCCAGTAGATTAATAGGGATTGACACTGAAGCTTTCTTT. Translation: CASRLIGIDTEAFF.

This chain uses TRBV29-1 with TRBJ1-2; 9 nucleotides line up with TRBD1. The CDR3 consists of 13 residues. Losses at the gene ends were 7 bases for V and 7 bases for J; bases not matched to a gene: 10. Germline-derived CDR1 and CDR2 are SQVTM and ANQGSEA. CDR3 region: CSAWTGVEIGYTF. The CDR3 DNA follows: TGCAGCGCCTGGACAGGGGTCGAGATTGGCTACACCTTC.

This clone was seen a single time. The chain carries TRBV7-9 and TRBJ1-4; D unclear. CDR3 length: 16 amino acids. The germline V and J ends were trimmed by 6 bases and 6 bases, with 20 bases remaining between them. Germline lookup yields CDR1 SEHNR and CDR2 FQNEAQ (reference sequence). In DNA, the CDR3 is TGTGCCAGCAGTTCCGTCGGACCCACGCTTCATGAAAAACTGTTTTTT. Protein sequence: CASSSVGPTLHEKLFF.

J is TRBJ2-1 and V is TRBV27; D is possibly TRBD2 (6 bases). Germline CDR1 and CDR2: MNHEY and SMNVEV (reference sequence). Trimming removed 5 bases from V and 4 bases from J, with 12 bases in between. The CDR3 sequence is 14 residues long. CDR3 amino acids: CASSSRLVYNEQFF. The CDR3 region has the DNA TGTGCCAGCAGTAGCCGACTAGTTTACAATGAGCAGTTCTTC.

The rearrangement joins TRBV27 to TRBJ2-3, with 11 positions matching TRBD2. The germline V gene has CDR1 MNHEY and CDR2 SMNVEV (reference sequence). J was trimmed by 6 bases and V by 11 bases; bases with no gene match: 16. This CDR3 spans 16 amino acids. CDR3 protein: CASKGGTSGRRDTQYF. The CDR3 region has the DNA TGTGCCTCTAAAGGGGGAACTAGCGGGAGAAGGGATACGCAGTATTTT.

J is TRBJ2-1 and V is TRBV10-1; no definite D call. The germline gives CDR1 WNHNN, CDR2 SYGVQD (reference sequence). This CDR3 is 11 amino acids long. The V end lost 4 bases, the J end lost 9 bases, and 7 bases lay between the germline ends. CDR3 protein: CASSGSGEQFF. The CDR3 DNA is TGCGCCAGCAGTGGGTCGGGTGAGCAGTTCTTC.

This chain links TRBV29-1 with TRBJ2-3, with a tentative D call TRBD1 (5 bases). The CDR3 is 15 residues long. V lost 0 bases and J 6 bases, leaving 16 bases between the germline ends. Germline values: CDR1 SQVTM, CDR2 ANQGSEA. This CDR3 is CSVEDFRRAPDTQYF. CDR3 sequence (DNA): TGCAGCGTTGAAGATTTTCGCAGGGCCCCCGATACGCAGTATTTT.

The CDR3 bases are TGTGCCAGCATTAGGGGACACCAATATGGCTACACCTTC. Protein product: CASIRGHQYGYTF. This chain connects TRBV6-6 to TRBJ1-2, with D possibly being TRBD1 (6 bases). The V end lost 7 bases, the J end lost 5 bases, and 14 bases lay between the germline ends. Germline loops: CDR1 MNHNY, CDR2 SVGAGI (reference sequence). The CDR3 spans 13 residues.

This clone was seen a single time. This chain connects TRBV15 to TRBJ2-7; 9 positions agree with TRBD2. CDR1 and CDR2 from the germline V gene are LNHNV and YYDKDF (reference sequence). Trimming took 4 bases from V and 0 from J; bases not matched to a gene: 10. The CDR3 has 17 residues. CDR3 sequence (DNA): TGTGCCACCAGCACATTCTGGGCGGGAGGGTCCTCCTACGAGCAGTACTTC. It specifies CATSTFWAGGSSYEQYF.

A note on this clone: A much larger clone differs by one base, so this may be a read error. This CDR3 is also generated by other DNA sequences in the sample. The chain links TRBV28 to TRBJ1-5, with unresolved D. V lost 3 bases and J 6 bases, leaving 3 bases between the germline ends. CDR3 length: 11 amino acids. Germline V lookup: CDR1 MDHEN, CDR2 SYDVKM. The CDR3 DNA is TGTGCCAGCAGTTTTGGTCAGCCCCAGCATTTT. Its protein is CASSFGQPQHF. Variable domain in full (rest from reference TRBV28 and TRBJ1-5): DVKVTQSSRYLVKRTGEKVFLECVQDMDHENMFWYRQDPGLGLRLIYFSYDVKMKEKGDIPEGYSVSREKKERFSLILESASTNQTSMYLCASSFGQPQHFGDGTRLSIL.

V gene TRBV21-1 combines with J gene TRBJ2-4; the table's D call of TRBD2 was not tested on the DNA. TRBV21-1 is noted as a pseudogene. The CDR3 has 14 residues. CDR3: CASNLRRAKNIQYF. Here the CDR3 DNA reads TGTGCCAGCAACCTCCGGAGGGCCAAAAACATTCAGTACTTC.